The 27 T cell receptor beta chains below all came from one sample that was sequenced in a study of identical twins. A single record per CDR3 protein comes from TCRdb applying MiXCR to the 5' RACE reads. The top ten hold roughly 0.3% of the sample, which has approximately 1.8 million distinct CDR3 sequences, about 30% seen once. Sequenced material: cord blood. These receptors were obtained from a newborn girl in good health.

The V and J genes are TRBV6-6 and TRBJ2-2, with TRBD2 identical over 9 bases. Germline V gene data show CDR1 as MNHNY and CDR2 as SVGAGI (reference sequence). The CDR3 runs 15 residues. The junction had 3 bases not matched to a gene; V was cut back by 6 bases and J by 1 base. In DNA, the CDR3 is TGTGCCAGCAGAGTTAGCGGGAGGAACACCGGGGAGCTGTTTTTT. Its protein is CASRVSGRNTGELFF.

The chain has TRBV5-1 and TRBJ1-1; 7 bases match TRBD1. CDR3 size: 14 residues. Per germline, CDR1 SGHRS and CDR2 YFSETQ. The J segment lost 3 bases and the V segment lost 2 bases, leaving 4 bases of the junction unmatched. CDR3 region: CASSFQGGDTEAFF. The CDR3 bases are TGCGCCAGCAGCTTCCAGGGGGGGGACACTGAAGCTTTCTTT.

The chain carries TRBV20-1 and TRBJ2-5; D uncertain. The V gene's germline CDR1 is DFQATT and CDR2 SNEGSKA (reference sequence). This CDR3 spans 14 amino acids. Trimming removed 0 bases from V and 11 bases from J, with 19 bases in between. CDR3 sequence: CSARETSSHNEQYF. The CDR3 DNA reads as TGCAGTGCTAGAGAGACCTCGTCTCACAATGAGCAGTACTTC.

The table lists this clonotype with a few counts. The chain recombines TRBV13 with TRBJ1-2; D gene ambiguous. Germline V gene sequence: CDR1 PRHDT, CDR2 FYEKMQ (reference sequence). CDR3 length: 14 residues. With 0 bases removed from V and 8 bases from J, the gap between germline ends came to 13 bases. CDR3 amino acids: CASSLGLGSGGYTF. CDR3 coding DNA: TGTGCCAGCAGCTTAGGCCTGGGTTCGGGCGGCTACACCTTC.

The chain employs TRBV5-1 and TRBJ1-2, with D uncertain. Trimming took off 3 bases at V and 6 bases at J, with 21 bases between the two ends. CDR3 length equals 16 residues. CDR1 and CDR2 from the germline V gene are SGHRS and YFSETQ. In DNA form, the CDR3 reads TGCGCCAGCAGCTCAAATGGAGTGGGTACGCAGAATGGCTACACCTTC. Its translation is CASSSNGVGTQNGYTF.

This clonotype has a handful of counts. The rearrangement uses TRBV6-1 and TRBJ2-3; 9 bases are shared with TRBD1. V lost 4 bases and J lost 1; bases outside the gene matches: 6. The CDR3 covers 16 residues. Germline V gene lookup returns CDR1 MNHNS and CDR2 SASEGT. The CDR3 DNA follows: TGTGCCAGCAGTGTTTCAAACAGGGGGCGCACAGATACGCAGTATTTT. It specifies CASSVSNRGRTDTQYF.

The chain is built from TRBV7-6 and TRBJ2-1; D unresolved. Germline CDR1 SGHVS, CDR2 FNYEAQ. The V end was cut by 1 base, the J end by 1 base, with 14 bases between. The CDR3 spans 17 residues. CDR3: CASSLEYRRISYNEQFF. The CDR3 nucleotides are TGTGCCAGCAGCTTAGAGTATAGGCGGATATCCTACAATGAGCAGTTCTTC. Drawing the rest from reference TRBV7-6 and TRBJ2-1, the complete variable domain is GAGVSQSPRYKVTKRGQDVALRCDPISGHVSLYWYRQALGQGPEFLTYFNYEAQQDKSGLPNDRFSAERPEGSISTLTIQRTEQRDSAMYRCASSLEYRRISYNEQFFGPGTRLTVL.

This chain joins TRBV7-8 and TRBJ2-2; the D call may be TRBD1 or TRBD2 (6 bases each). CDR3 length: 17 residues. The V end lost 6 bases, the J end lost 5 bases, and 22 bases lay between the germline ends. The germline gives CDR1 SGHVS, CDR2 FQNEAQ. In DNA, the CDR3 is TGTGCCAGCAGACCGAGTCCTAGAGGGGGGAGGACCGGGGAGCTGTTTTTT. Protein product: CASRPSPRGGRTGELFF.

The table lists this clonotype with many counts. The V call is TRBV6-5, the J call TRBJ2-4; 8 bases are shared with TRBD1. The CDR3 is made up of 13 amino acids. Germline V gene lookup returns CDR1 MNHEY and CDR2 SVGAGI. V shed 5 bases and J 7 bases; nucleotides not matched to a gene: 4. CDR3 loop: CASSTYRGNIQYF. CDR3 DNA: TGTGCCAGCAGTACCTACAGGGGGAACATTCAGTACTTC.

This clonotype was found a few times. The CDR3 is CASSAGGPGTQYF. The CDR3 region has the DNA TGTGCCAGCAGTGCGGGGGGGCCAGGGACCCAGTACTTC. The rearrangement joins TRBV2 to TRBJ2-7, with 8 bases that match TRBD2. Judging by the DNA end, TRBJ2-5 fits better; the J call may be wrong. CDR3 length: 13 residues. Germline V gene lookup returns CDR1 SNHLY and CDR2 FYNNEI.

Of note for this clonotype: Possible read error: a much larger clone is one base away. This sequence joins TRBV10-3 and TRBJ1-6; a weak D match, TRBD1 (6 bases). V was shortened by 3 bases and J by 6 bases, with 12 bases between the two germline ends. Germline lookup yields CDR1 ENHRY and CDR2 SYGVKD. The CDR3 consists of 15 residues. CDR3 sequence: CAISDKGHGNSPLHF. The CDR3 DNA sequence: TGTGCCATCAGTGATAAGGGACATGGTAATTCACCCCTCCACTTT.

This clonotype was observed many times. The chain carries TRBV29-1 and TRBJ1-1; D is possibly TRBD1 (6 bases). With 7 bases removed from V and 2 bases from J, the gap between germline ends came to 11 bases. Germline loops: CDR1 SQVTM, CDR2 ANQGSEA. The CDR3 is made up of 12 amino acids. The CDR3 is CSAGQLNTEAFF. The CDR3, as DNA: TGCAGCGCCGGACAGCTTAACACTGAAGCTTTCTTT.

The chain links TRBV2 to TRBJ2-7; no definite D call. CDR1 is SNHLY, CDR2 FYNNEI, per germline. The CDR3 covers 12 residues. The V end lost 6 bases, the J end lost 10 bases, and 16 bases lay between the germline ends. This CDR3 reads CASSSDLDRQYF. The DNA for the CDR3 is TGTGCCAGCAGCTCTGACCTGGATCGCCAGTACTTC. The whole variable domain, filled in from reference TRBV2 and TRBJ2-7, reads EPEVTQTPSHQVTQMGQEVILRCVPISNHLYFYWYRQILGQKVEFLVSFYNNEISEKSEIFDDQFSVERPDGSNFTLKIRSTKLEDSAMYFCASSSDLDRQYFGPGTRLTVT.

This clonotype was counted a few times. This chain links TRBV20-1 with TRBJ1-5; 12 bases fit TRBD1. V lost 2 bases and J lost 1; bases outside the gene matches: 3. CDR3 length: 16 amino acids. Germline CDR1 and CDR2: DFQATT and SNEGSKA (reference sequence). The CDR3 sequence: CSARSGQGASNQPQHF. The CDR3 coding sequence is TGCAGTGCTAGATCGGGACAGGGGGCAAGCAATCAGCCCCAGCATTTT.

This chain joins TRBV6-1 and TRBJ1-5, with 9 bases fitting TRBD1. Germline CDR1 reads MNHNS; CDR2 reads SASEGT. The J segment lost 4 bases and the V segment lost 3 bases, leaving 4 bases of the junction unmatched. This CDR3 is 15 amino acids long. CDR3 loop: CASSEIGTGNQPQHF. CDR3 bases: TGTGCCAGCAGTGAGATCGGGACAGGGAATCAGCCCCAGCATTTT.

Ten or more counts support this clonotype. The gene calls are TRBV10-3 and TRBJ2-3, with a tentative D call TRBD1 (6 bases). CDR1 and CDR2 from the germline V gene are ENHRY and SYGVKD. This CDR3 comprises 12 residues. V lost 3 bases and J 11 bases, leaving 12 bases between the germline ends. As DNA, the CDR3 is TGTGCCATCAGTGACCCGACGGGACAGCAGTATTTT. This codes for CAISDPTGQQYF.

In nucleotides, the CDR3 is TGTGCCAGCAGCGTACGAGGGGGGGACAGGGGGGGCTCCAACACTGAAGCTTTCTTT. Protein product: CASSVRGGDRGGSNTEAFF. This chain connects TRBV9 to TRBJ1-1; 11 bases line up with TRBD1. The CDR3 loop spans 19 amino acids. CDR1 and CDR2 from the germline V gene are SGDLS and YYNGEE. The J segment lost 2 bases and the V segment lost 1 base, leaving 13 bases of the junction unmatched.

The sample holds many counts of this clonotype. V usage is TRBV29-1 and J usage is TRBJ2-1; 14 nucleotides line up with TRBD2. Germline V gives CDR1 SQVTM, CDR2 ANQGSEA. V trimming: 2 bases; J trimming: 7 bases; junction bases outside the gene matches: 10. This CDR3 region has 17 residues. In nucleotides, the CDR3 is TGCAGCGTTGAACTGGGAGGGACTAGCGGGAGATTGAATGAGCAGTTCTTC. Translation gives CSVELGGTSGRLNEQFF.

This clonotype came up many times. The chain links TRBV20-1 to TRBJ2-3; no clear D gene. V lost 3 bases, J lost 5 bases, and 9 bases lay in between. The germline gives CDR1 DFQATT, CDR2 SNEGSKA (reference sequence). The CDR3 has 12 residues. CDR3: CSASEAGDTQYF. The CDR3 DNA reads TGCAGTGCTAGTGAGGCAGGAGATACGCAGTATTTT.

Note on this clonotype: A junction boundary mismatches the germline segment, possibly from a read error. This chain uses TRBV12-3 or TRBV12-4 with TRBJ1-2; 9 nucleotides line up with TRBD1. The CDR3 extends over 17 amino acids. The CDR3 loop is CASSPLRGQGLGYGYTF. CDR3 nucleotide sequence: TGTGCTAGCAGCCCCCTCAGGGGACAGGGCTTAGGCTATGGCTACACCTTC.

The DNA of the CDR3 is TGTGCCAGCACCTCCGGGGGCAGGGGCAATCAGCCCCAGCATTTT. Its protein product is CASTSGGRGNQPQHF. V and J are TRBV6-2 or TRBV6-3 and TRBJ1-5, with D possibly matching TRBD1 (6 bases). Germline lookup yields CDR1 MNHEY and CDR2 SVGEGT. The CDR3 consists of 15 residues. V gave up 7 bases and J gave up 2 bases, with 15 bases separating them.

This clonotype was counted only a few times. The gene calls are TRBV7-2 and TRBJ2-1; 8 bases align to TRBD2. Germline values: CDR1 SGHTA, CDR2 FQGNSA. The CDR3 spans 16 residues. V shed 1 base, J shed 4 bases, and the junction held 6 bases outside the gene matches. CDR3 in amino acids: CASSLEGSGVYNEQFF. The CDR3 DNA sequence: TGTGCCAGCAGCTTAGAAGGTAGCGGGGTGTACAATGAGCAGTTCTTC.

This clonotype was counted a few times. CDR3 in DNA: TGCAGTGCTAGGTCGGGACTAGGGGGGCATGAGCAGTTCTTC. It specifies CSARSGLGGHEQFF. The chain links TRBV20-1 to TRBJ2-1; 8 nucleotides line up with TRBD2. V was pared by 3 bases and J by 8 bases, with 9 bases of the junction left unmatched. This CDR3 comprises 14 residues. Per germline, CDR1 DFQATT and CDR2 SNEGSKA (reference sequence).

The rearrangement joins TRBV4-1 to TRBJ1-2; tentatively, D is TRBD1 (6 bases). This CDR3 has 14 residues. Trimming pared 5 bases from V and 2 bases from J, leaving 12 bases between. Per the germline V gene, CDR1 is MGHRA and CDR2 is YSYEKL. This CDR3 reads CASSIPGTNYGYTF. In DNA form, the CDR3 reads TGCGCCAGCAGCATACCCGGGACAAACTATGGCTACACCTTC.

The CDR3 region has the DNA TGTGCCAGCAGTCCGACAGGGGACTCCTACAATGAGCAGTACTTC. It yields the protein CASSPTGDSYNEQYF. This rearrangement joins TRBV6-5 to TRBJ2-1; the match to TRBD1 covers 8 bases. The DNA end favors TRBJ2-7, so the J call may be wrong. The CDR3 runs to 15 residues. CDR1 MNHEY and CDR2 SVGAGI come from the germline V gene.

This clonotype was seen a few times. This chain links TRBV9 with TRBJ2-3; D is tentatively TRBD1 or TRBD2 (5 bases each). From germline, CDR1 is SGDLS and CDR2 YYNGEE. V lost 6 bases, J lost 0 bases, and 14 bases lay in between. The CDR3 has 15 residues. In DNA, the CDR3 is TGTGCCAGCAAGGCCGGGACCACTAGCACAGATACGCAGTATTTT. Amino acids: CASKAGTTSTDTQYF.

In its sample, this clonotype was seen a few times. The genes are TRBV14 and TRBJ1-4; D is undetermined. Trimming removed 5 bases from V and 6 bases from J, with 25 bases in between. Germline CDR1 and CDR2: SGHDN and FVKESK. The CDR3 spans 18 residues. The CDR3 sequence: CASSYDIYTPLEHEKLFF. CDR3 in DNA: TGTGCCAGCAGCTACGACATCTATACCCCTCTAGAACATGAAAAACTGTTTTTT. The full variable domain, completed using reference TRBV14 and TRBJ1-4, is EAGVTQFPSHSVIEKGQTVTLRCDPISGHDNLYWYRRVMGKEIKFLLHFVKESKQDESGMPNNRFLAERTGGTYSTLKVQPAELEDSGVYFCASSYDIYTPLEHEKLFFGSGTQLSVL.